The rows below give T cell receptor beta chains drawn from one sample of a study of Ad26.COV2.S vaccination and SARS-CoV-2 variants. Using immunoSEQ multiplex PCR, the repertoire was profiled, and TCRdb retains in-frame clones only, with some absent. The sample lists hundreds of thousands of clones, 80% to 90% occurring once. The input for sequencing was peripheral blood, taken in a trial of Ad26.COV2.S vaccine versus placebo. The receptor source for this set is a person aged 18-60 years who received the Ad26.COV2.S COVID-19 vaccine or a placebo. The CDR3 runs from the conserved cysteine through the conserved F or W. A D gene is named only where the DNA matches it firmly. The listing skips clone size in some rows; elsewhere it reads once, few, many or a size class.

CDR3nt: TGTGCCAGCAGCTCAAAGCGGGGGGCTGGGGCCAACGTCCTGACTTTC; CDR3aa: CASSSKRGAGANVLTF; d_gene: TRBD2; abundance: .; j_gene: TRBJ2-6; v_gene: TRBV7-9
CDR3nt: TGTGCCAGCAGCCAGGGACATGATTCACCCCTCCACTTT; CDR3aa: CASSQGHDSPLHF; d_gene: .; abundance: .; j_gene: TRBJ1-6; v_gene: TRBV7-2
CDR3nt: TGTGCCAGCAGTTTCCATGGACAGGGGGCGATGGTTGGCTACACCTTC; CDR3aa: CASSFHGQGAMVGYTF; d_gene: TRBD1; abundance: .; j_gene: TRBJ1-2; v_gene: TRBV27
CDR3nt: TGTGCCAGCAGCCACCGGGACAGGGGGGCCCCTTTTAATGAAAAACTGTTTTTT; CDR3aa: CASSHRDRGAPFNEKLFF; d_gene: TRBD1; abundance: few; j_gene: TRBJ1-4; v_gene: TRBV4-2
CDR3nt: TGTGCCAGCAGGGGAGGTGGCTATACGCAGTATTTT; CDR3aa: CASRGGGYTQYF; d_gene: .; abundance: .; j_gene: TRBJ2-3; v_gene: TRBV12-3/TRBV12-4
CDR3nt: TGTGCCAGCAGTTTATCGTGGGGGAGTGAAGCTTTCTTT; CDR3aa: CASSLSWGSEAFF; d_gene: .; abundance: .; j_gene: TRBJ1-1; v_gene: TRBV27
CDR3nt: TGTGCCAGCAGCGCAGGGGGAGTTGGCTACACCTTC; CDR3aa: CASSAGGVGYTF; d_gene: TRBD1; abundance: .; j_gene: TRBJ1-2; v_gene: TRBV9
CDR3nt: TGTGCCAGCAGCCCCCGCCAGGGTGAGGATTCACCCCTCCACTTT; CDR3aa: CASSPRQGEDSPLHF; d_gene: .; abundance: .; j_gene: TRBJ1-6; v_gene: TRBV9
CDR3nt: TGTGCCAGCCGCGGGGTAAACGCTGAAGCTTTCTTT; CDR3aa: CASRGVNAEAFF; d_gene: .; abundance: .; j_gene: TRBJ1-1; v_gene: TRBV7-9
CDR3nt: TGTGCCAGCAGATACAAACAGGACTCTGGAAACACCATATATTTT; CDR3aa: CASRYKQDSGNTIYF; d_gene: .; abundance: .; j_gene: TRBJ1-3; v_gene: TRBV6-5
CDR3nt: TGTGCCAGCAGCCAAGATAACCCTGGCAGGGAATTCTCCTACAATGAGCAGTTCTTC; CDR3aa: CASSQDNPGREFSYNEQFF; d_gene: .; abundance: .; j_gene: TRBJ2-1; v_gene: TRBV3-1/TRBV3-2
CDR3nt: TGTGCCAGCAGCCCCCTTGGGGCAGTGAACACTGAAGCTTTCTTT; CDR3aa: CASSPLGAVNTEAFF; d_gene: .; abundance: .; j_gene: TRBJ1-1; v_gene: TRBV14
CDR3nt: TGCGCCAGCTCACCAGGGGGACTAGCTTACGAGCAGTACTTC; CDR3aa: CASSPGGLAYEQYF; d_gene: TRBD2; abundance: .; j_gene: TRBJ2-7; v_gene: TRBV5-1
CDR3nt: TGTGCCAGCGGGGGACAGGGCTACAGCTACACCTTC; CDR3aa: CASGGQGYSYTF; d_gene: TRBD1; abundance: .; j_gene: TRBJ1-2; v_gene: TRBV12-3/TRBV12-4
CDR3nt: TGTGCCAGCAGTCTCGGACCGAACACTGAAGCTTTCTTT; CDR3aa: CASSLGPNTEAFF; d_gene: .; abundance: .; j_gene: TRBJ1-1; v_gene: TRBV6-5
CDR3nt: TGCGCCAGCAGTGAGTCGGACAGAAGGAACACCGGGGAGCTGTTTTTT; CDR3aa: CASSESDRRNTGELFF; d_gene: .; abundance: .; j_gene: TRBJ2-2; v_gene: TRBV10-1
CDR3nt: TGTGCCAGCAGCTCTCCCGGGAATGAGCAGTTCTTC; CDR3aa: CASSSPGNEQFF; d_gene: .; abundance: once; j_gene: TRBJ2-1; v_gene: TRBV11-2
CDR3nt: TGTGCCAGCAGTGGAGGTGGAAGGGGCGCCGGCTATGGCTACACCTTC; CDR3aa: CASSGGGRGAGYGYTF; d_gene: .; abundance: .; j_gene: TRBJ1-2; v_gene: TRBV6-1
CDR3nt: TGCGCCAGCAGCCTCCCCACCGGCGGGGGGCATAGTCAGCCCCAGCATTTT; CDR3aa: CASSLPTGGGHSQPQHF; d_gene: .; abundance: .; j_gene: TRBJ1-5; v_gene: TRBV4-1
CDR3nt: TGTGCCAGTACCCAACAGGGAAATCAGCCCCAGCATTTT; CDR3aa: CASTQQGNQPQHF; d_gene: .; abundance: .; j_gene: TRBJ1-5; v_gene: TRBV19
CDR3nt: TGTGCCAGCAGCTCCGGGGACGGCGGGCTTAGTGAAGCTTTCTTT; CDR3aa: CASSSGDGGLSEAFF; d_gene: .; abundance: .; j_gene: TRBJ1-1; v_gene: TRBV7-2
CDR3nt: TGTGCCACCAGTGGGCTGGACATGAACACTGAAGCTTTCTTT; CDR3aa: CATSGLDMNTEAFF; d_gene: .; abundance: once; j_gene: TRBJ1-1; v_gene: TRBV24-1
CDR3nt: TGCGCCAGCAGCCTAAGTAGAGGGCAAGCCTACGAGCAGTACTTC; CDR3aa: CASSLSRGQAYEQYF; d_gene: .; abundance: .; j_gene: TRBJ2-7; v_gene: TRBV4-1
CDR3nt: TGTGCCAGCAGCTGGACAGGACTAGCGGGGGTTCCCGGGGAGCTGTTTTTT; CDR3aa: CASSWTGLAGVPGELFF; d_gene: TRBD2; abundance: .; j_gene: TRBJ2-2; v_gene: TRBV7-9
CDR3nt: TGTGCCAGCAGCTTAGCGGTCTGGGGGGGATCGGACACTGAAGCTTTCTTT; CDR3aa: CASSLAVWGGSDTEAFF; d_gene: .; abundance: .; j_gene: TRBJ1-1; v_gene: TRBV11-1
CDR3nt: TGTGCCAGCAGCCAAGGCGTCAGGGACAGGGGAGTAGTGCAGCCCCAGCATTTT; CDR3aa: CASSQGVRDRGVVQPQHF; d_gene: TRBD1; abundance: .; j_gene: TRBJ1-5; v_gene: TRBV4-2
CDR3nt: TGCGCCAGCAGCCCCGGGACAGCGAGGGGGACTGAAGCTTTCTTT; CDR3aa: CASSPGTARGTEAFF; d_gene: TRBD1; abundance: .; j_gene: TRBJ1-1; v_gene: TRBV4-1
CDR3nt: TGTGCCAGCAGCCTAGGGACGGGGAACTATGGCTACACCTTC; CDR3aa: CASSLGTGNYGYTF; d_gene: .; abundance: .; j_gene: TRBJ1-2; v_gene: TRBV5-6
CDR3nt: TGTGCCAGCAGCCAGAGGACGGCCTGGGACACTGAAGCTTTCTTT; CDR3aa: CASSQRTAWDTEAFF; d_gene: .; abundance: .; j_gene: TRBJ1-1; v_gene: TRBV9
CDR3nt: TGCGCCAGCAGCTTGGGTGGGGACGGGAATCAGCCCCAGCATTTT; CDR3aa: CASSLGGDGNQPQHF; d_gene: .; abundance: .; j_gene: TRBJ1-5; v_gene: TRBV5-1
CDR3nt: TGTGCCAGCAGCCCCAGTGGACTTGAGCAGTTCTTC; CDR3aa: CASSPSGLEQFF; d_gene: .; abundance: .; j_gene: TRBJ2-1; v_gene: TRBV9
CDR3nt: TGTGCCAGCAGCTTAGTGGCAGGGGGCTCCTATGGCTACACCTTC; CDR3aa: CASSLVAGGSYGYTF; d_gene: TRBD1; abundance: .; j_gene: TRBJ1-2; v_gene: TRBV7-6
CDR3nt: TGTGCCATCAGTGAGGGACAGGGGAAGTACTTT; CDR3aa: CAISEGQGKYF; d_gene: TRBD1; abundance: .; j_gene: TRBJ1-6; v_gene: TRBV10-3
CDR3nt: TGTGCCAGCAGCTTGGACGGGGAGCTGTTTTTT; CDR3aa: CASSLDGELFF; d_gene: .; abundance: .; j_gene: TRBJ2-2; v_gene: TRBV5-6
CDR3nt: TGTGCCAGCAGCGCCCAGTGGGGTGGAGGTGAGACCCAGTACTTC; CDR3aa: CASSAQWGGGETQYF; d_gene: .; abundance: .; j_gene: TRBJ2-5; v_gene: TRBV9
CDR3nt: TGTGCCAGCAGCCAGACCCGGACTAGGACCGACACAGATACGCAGTATTTT; CDR3aa: CASSQTRTRTDTDTQYF; d_gene: TRBD2; abundance: .; j_gene: TRBJ2-3; v_gene: TRBV14
CDR3nt: TGTGCCAGCACGACAGGGTCCTACGAGCAGTACTTC; CDR3aa: CASTTGSYEQYF; d_gene: TRBD1; abundance: .; j_gene: TRBJ2-7; v_gene: TRBV18
CDR3nt: TGTGCCAGCAGCGTAGGACAGATTGCTGGAAACACCATATATTTT; CDR3aa: CASSVGQIAGNTIYF; d_gene: .; abundance: .; j_gene: TRBJ1-3; v_gene: TRBV9
CDR3nt: TGTGCCAGCAGAGTCGCAGGGGAAGGCTACACCTTC; CDR3aa: CASRVAGEGYTF; d_gene: .; abundance: .; j_gene: TRBJ1-2; v_gene: TRBV2
CDR3nt: TGCAGCGTAGCGACAGGGGGTGGTACAGATACGCAGTATTTT; CDR3aa: CSVATGGGTDTQYF; d_gene: TRBD1; abundance: .; j_gene: TRBJ2-3; v_gene: TRBV29-1
CDR3nt: TGTGCCATCAGTGAGGGAAGTGGAGCTGAAGCTTTCTTT; CDR3aa: CAISEGSGAEAFF; d_gene: .; abundance: .; j_gene: TRBJ1-1; v_gene: TRBV10-3
CDR3nt: TGTGCCAGCAGCTCTACGAGACAGGGCTATGGCTACACCTTC; CDR3aa: CASSSTRQGYGYTF; d_gene: TRBD1; abundance: .; j_gene: TRBJ1-2; v_gene: TRBV7-9